This TCR beta chain was observed in a study of blood T cell repertoires in COVID-19. The method was immunoSEQ multiplex PCR; TCRdb's version includes in-frame clones alone and lacks a portion of them. Of 380,000 or so clones in the sample, around 87% were seen once. Two negative PCRs, clearance, or symptom resolution had been documented for recovered Cohort 3 donors. Source material: PBMCs or T cells enriched from blood (not recorded which). This sequence was found in a man aged 30-40 years who had recovered from COVID-19.

CDR3 nucleotides: TGTGCCAGCAGTGACGAGGGCTACACCTTC. Translated, it gives CASSDEGYTF. The rearrangement links TRBV6-1 to TRBJ1-2; no clear D gene. V dropped 3 bases and J dropped 8 bases, with 4 bases sitting between them. The CDR3 consists of 10 residues. The germline CDR1 and CDR2 sequences are MNHNS and SASEGT.